Listed below are T cell receptor beta chains from one sample, sequenced in a study of CD4+ T cells in melanoma. The repertoire was sequenced with immunoSEQ multiplex PCR; TCRdb's copy has only in-frame clones and lacks some. The sample has around 100,000 clones; approximately 92% are singletons. Source material: peripheral blood. The receptors derive from a human donor with melanoma. CDR3s include the opening cysteine and the closing phenylalanine or tryptophan. The order of the fields is J gene, clone size, D gene, V gene, CDR3 DNA, CDR3 protein. A D gene is named only where the DNA matches it firmly. Expanded clones get a size class; other rows say once, few or many, or leave the size out.

TRBJ2-5,.,TRBD2,TRBV9,TGTGCCAGCAGCGTCTTAGCTAGCGGGGGGGCCCTACAAGAGACCCAGTACTTC,CASSVLASGGALQETQYF
TRBJ2-7,.,.,TRBV21-1,TGTGCCAGCAGGGGCTACGAGCAGTACTTC,CASRGYEQYF
TRBJ1-1,.,.,TRBV5-4,TGTGCCAGCAGCTTAGGGAGGGTTGGGAACACTGAAGCTTTCTTT,CASSLGRVGNTEAFF
TRBJ1-1,once,.,TRBV5-1,TGCGCCAGCAGCATGGACCGCCAGGGTTTTCGGGCTTTCTTT,CASSMDRQGFRAFF
TRBJ1-1,.,.,TRBV5-1,TGCGCCAGCAGCTTTGGGGGGGGAAACACTGAAGCTTTCTTT,CASSFGGGNTEAFF
TRBJ2-7,.,.,TRBV7-8,TGTGCCAGCAGCTTAAGGTCGGGGTCCTACGAGCAGTACTTC,CASSLRSGSYEQYF
TRBJ2-6,.,.,TRBV28,TGTGCCAGCAGTTTTGTAGGGTCTGGGGCCAACGTCCTGACTTTC,CASSFVGSGANVLTF
TRBJ1-5,.,TRBD1,TRBV5-1,TGCGCCAGCAGGTGGGACAGCGATCAGCCCCAGCATTTT,CASRWDSDQPQHF
TRBJ1-2,.,TRBD1,TRBV14,TGTGCCAGCAGCCAAGGAGGGGACAGCTATGGCTACACCTTC,CASSQGGDSYGYTF
TRBJ2-2,.,TRBD2,TRBV11-3,TGTGCCAGCAGCTTGTCACCTAGCGGGGGGGCTAGCGGGGAGCTGTTTTTT,CASSLSPSGGASGELFF